What follows are 3 T cell receptor beta chains derived from one specimen sequenced in a study of shared T cell receptors in the human thymus. Some clones are missing from TCRdb's copy, which holds only in-frame ones; the method was immunoSEQ multiplex PCR. The table records about 660,000 clones, 80% to 90% of them present only once. The sample also formed part of further work on human thymus T cells.

Source material: thymocytes. These receptors came from a boy in the first two years of life with a congenital heart defect.

The V and J genes are TRBV7-2 and TRBJ2-5; D uncertain. The germline CDR1 and CDR2 sequences are SGHTA and FQGNSA. CDR3 length equals 14 residues. Trimming cost V 1 base and J 5 bases, with 11 bases left between them. CDR3 nucleotide sequence: TGTGCCAGCAGCTTAGTGAAAAGAAGCGAGACCCAGTACTTC. Its translation: CASSLVKRSETQYF. Drawing the rest from reference TRBV7-2 and TRBJ2-5, the complete variable domain is GAGVSQSPSNKVTEKGKDVELRCDPISGHTALYWYRQSLGQGLEFLIYFQGNSAPDKSGLPSDRFSAERTGGSVSTLTIQRTQQEDSAVYLCASSLVKRSETQYFGPGTRLLVL.

CDR3 bases: TGTGCCAGAAGCTTCGACAGGGCTTACGCTGAAGCTTTCTTT. Translated: CARSFDRAYAEAFF. This rearrangement joins TRBV7-5 to TRBJ1-1; no check of the table's D call, TRBD1, against the DNA was made. TRBV7-5 is labeled a pseudogene. This CDR3 spans 14 amino acids.

This chain joins TRBV4-2 and TRBJ2-1; a possible D gene is TRBD2 (6 bases). V was shortened by 5 bases and J by 1 base, with 21 bases between the two germline ends. Per the germline V gene, CDR1 is LGHNA and CDR2 is YNFKEQ. The CDR3 runs 18 residues. CDR3 DNA sequence: TGTGCCAGCAGCAAACCCCTAGCTGGGGGGAGTTCCTACAATGAGCAGTTCTTC. It translates to CASSKPLAGGSSYNEQFF.